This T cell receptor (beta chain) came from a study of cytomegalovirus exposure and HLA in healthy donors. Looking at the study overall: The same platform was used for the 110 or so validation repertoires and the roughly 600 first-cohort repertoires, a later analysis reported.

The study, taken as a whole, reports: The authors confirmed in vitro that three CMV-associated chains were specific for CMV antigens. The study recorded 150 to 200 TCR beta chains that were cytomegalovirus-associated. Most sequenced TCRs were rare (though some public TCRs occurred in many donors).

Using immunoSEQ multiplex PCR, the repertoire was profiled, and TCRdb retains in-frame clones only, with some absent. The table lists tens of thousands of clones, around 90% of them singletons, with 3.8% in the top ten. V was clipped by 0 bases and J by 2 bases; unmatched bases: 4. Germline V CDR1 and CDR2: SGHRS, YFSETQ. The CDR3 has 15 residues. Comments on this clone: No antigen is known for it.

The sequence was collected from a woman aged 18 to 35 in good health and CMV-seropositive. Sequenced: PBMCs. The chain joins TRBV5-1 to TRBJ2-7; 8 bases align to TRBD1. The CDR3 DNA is TGCGCCAGCAGCTTGGCAGGGGGCGATCCCTACGAGCAGTACTTC. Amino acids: CASSLAGGDPYEQYF.